The 20 T cell receptor beta chains in this list originate from one sample, sequenced in a study of blood T cell repertoires in COVID-19. Data came from immunoSEQ multiplex PCR; TCRdb stores just in-frame clones and leaves some out. The sample carries 300,000 or so clones, around 87% recorded once. The sequenced sample consisted of peripheral blood. The receptors originated from a woman in her forties who had recovered from COVID-19.

This clone was counted a few times. The chain uses TRBV4-2 and TRBJ2-3; 10 bases fit TRBD2. Looked up from germline, CDR1 is LGHNA and CDR2 is YNFKEQ. CDR3 size: 16 residues. J was trimmed by 1 base and V by 1 base; bases with no gene match: 2. CDR3 residues: CASSQVSGGGTDTQYF. In DNA, the CDR3 is TGTGCCAGCAGCCAAGTCAGCGGGGGGGGCACAGATACGCAGTATTTT.

The chain links TRBV7-9 to TRBJ2-5; 8 bases map to TRBD1. Per the germline V gene, CDR1 is SEHNR and CDR2 is FQNEAQ (reference sequence). This CDR3 contains 16 residues. V was clipped by 5 bases and J by 5 bases; unmatched bases: 13. This chain's CDR3 is CASSPETGAGEETQYF. The CDR3, as DNA: TGTGCCAGCAGCCCGGAGACAGGGGCCGGGGAGGAGACCCAGTACTTC. Full variable domain (rest looked up from reference TRBV7-9 and TRBJ2-5): DTGVSQNPRHKITKRGQNVTFRCDPISEHNRLYWYRQTLGQGPEFLTYFQNEAQLEKSRLLSDRFSAERPKGSFSTLEIQRTEQGDSAMYLCASSPETGAGEETQYFGPGTRLLVL.

In this sample, this clone turned up a few times. The gene calls are TRBV6-5 and TRBJ2-7; D call uncertain. V lost 0 bases, J lost 2 bases, and 8 bases lay in between. There are 14 residues in the CDR3. Germline V gives CDR1 MNHEY, CDR2 SVGAGI. The CDR3 loop is CASSYSYGPYEQYF. The CDR3 bases are TGTGCCAGCAGTTACTCATATGGGCCCTACGAGCAGTACTTC.

This clone appeared a single time. This chain links TRBV28 with TRBJ2-1; 7 nucleotides line up with TRBD2. CDR1 MDHEN and CDR2 SYDVKM come from the germline V gene. The CDR3 extends over 14 amino acids. Unmatched junction bases numbered 11, after V lost 8 bases and J lost 7 bases. Here the CDR3 reads CASPPPGGRNEQFF. The CDR3 DNA reads TGTGCCAGCCCCCCCCCGGGGGGTAGGAATGAGCAGTTCTTC.

The rearrangement joins TRBV19 to TRBJ2-5; TRBD2 matches 8 bases. The CDR3 consists of 16 residues. Germline CDR1 LNHDA, CDR2 SQIVND (reference sequence). J was trimmed by 5 bases and V by 2 bases; bases with no gene match: 10. The chain's CDR3 is CASSIRSGGGKETQYF. In nucleotides, the CDR3 is TGTGCCAGTAGTATACGTAGTGGCGGGGGGAAGGAGACCCAGTACTTC.

The chain has TRBV10-3 and TRBJ1-2; 10 positions match TRBD1. Germline values: CDR1 ENHRY, CDR2 SYGVKD. V lost 7 bases and J lost 4; bases outside the gene matches: 6. This CDR3 spans 14 amino acids. CDR3: CAINRDRGAYGYTF. CDR3 in DNA: TGTGCCATCAACCGGGACAGGGGAGCCTATGGCTACACCTTC.

The chain recombines TRBV5-1 with TRBJ1-2; 9 bases map to TRBD1. This CDR3 comprises 14 residues. V lost 1 base, J lost 8 bases, and 6 bases stayed unmatched. Germline CDR1 reads SGHRS; CDR2 reads YFSETQ. Here the CDR3 reads CASSLTGGAYGYTF. In nucleotides, the CDR3 is TGCGCCAGCAGCTTGACAGGGGGCGCATACGGCTACACCTTC.

This clone was seen once. The J gene is TRBJ1-5, the V gene TRBV6-5; D call uncertain. The V gene's germline CDR1 is MNHEY and CDR2 SVGAGI. The CDR3 extends over 13 amino acids. Trimming took 0 bases from V and 10 from J, leaving 10 bases between them. CDR3 loop: CASSYSNGGPQHF. CDR3 nucleotides: TGTGCCAGCAGTTACTCGAACGGAGGACCCCAGCATTTT.

V gene TRBV6-5 combines with J gene TRBJ2-7; D remains ambiguous. The V end was cut by 10 bases, the J end by 2 bases, with 12 bases between. Germline V CDR1 and CDR2: MNHEY, SVGAGI. This CDR3 is built from 12 residues. CDR3 nucleotides: TGTGCCACGGCCTCTAGTCCCTACGAGCAGTACTTC. Protein product: CATASSPYEQYF.

This clone has a single count. This rearrangement joins TRBV5-4 to TRBJ2-7; TRBD1 matches at 11 bases. CDR1 is SGHNT, CDR2 YYREEE, per germline (reference sequence). V shed 4 bases, J shed 4 bases, and the junction held 4 bases outside the gene matches. The CDR3 extends over 14 amino acids. The CDR3 coding sequence is TGTGCCAGCAGCCGGACAGGGGGCCCTTACGAGCAGTACTTC. Its translation: CASSRTGGPYEQYF.

This clone showed up just once. This sequence joins TRBV20-1 and TRBJ1-2, with D perhaps matching TRBD1 (6 bases). Trimming shortened V by 3 bases and J by 2 bases, and 10 bases separated the two germline ends. The CDR3 spans 13 residues. Germline CDR1 reads DFQATT; CDR2 reads SNEGSKA (reference sequence). The CDR3 spells CSASGGLNYGYTF. The DNA of the CDR3 is TGCAGTGCTAGTGGGGGGCTGAACTATGGCTACACCTTC.

The chain carries TRBV5-6 and TRBJ2-1; 8 bases fit TRBD1. J gave up 0 bases and V 3 bases, and 5 bases lay outside the gene matches. Germline assignment: CDR1 SGHDT and CDR2 YYEEEE. The CDR3 consists of 16 residues. CDR3 in DNA: TGTGCCAGCAGCTCGCAGGGGGCTCTCTCCTACAATGAGCAGTTCTTC. Translation: CASSSQGALSYNEQFF.

V is TRBV6-2 or TRBV6-3 and J is TRBJ2-5; the match to TRBD2 covers 7 bases. The germline V gene encodes CDR1 MNHEY and CDR2 SVGEGT. Germline trimming cut 5 bases from V and 2 bases from J; bases unmatched to any gene: 11. The CDR3 is 16 residues long. As DNA, the CDR3 is TGTGCCAGCAGTCCCGGGTGGAGTAGCGGGCAAGAGACCCAGTACTTC. Its protein product is CASSPGWSSGQETQYF.

The chain combines TRBV4-3 with TRBJ2-3, with 8 bases lining up with TRBD2. Trimming took 1 base from V and 3 from J; bases not matched to a gene: 0. Germline CDR1 LGHNA, CDR2 YSLEER. The CDR3 spans 14 residues. In nucleotides, the CDR3 is TGCGCCAGCAGCCAAGGCGGGGGGACAGATACGCAGTATTTT. It encodes CASSQGGGTDTQYF.

J is TRBJ1-2 and V is TRBV10-3; maybe TRBD1 (6 bases). Trimming cost V 4 bases and J 1 base, with 22 bases left between them. The germline CDR1 and CDR2 sequences are ENHRY and SYGVKD. This CDR3 comprises 18 residues. CDR3 sequence: CAISASPVTGYRNYGYTF. CDR3 DNA: TGTGCCATCAGTGCCTCCCCGGTTACAGGGTACCGTAACTATGGCTACACCTTC.

V is TRBV6-2 or TRBV6-3 and J is TRBJ1-1; the match to TRBD1 covers 9 bases. The germline gives CDR1 MNHEY, CDR2 SVGEGT. The trim removed 4 bases at V and 5 bases at J, leaving 14 bases unmatched. The CDR3 runs to 17 residues. The DNA of the CDR3 is TGTGCCAGCAGTTTAACCCTCCGGGACAGGGTAAGAACTGAAGCTTTCTTT. Protein: CASSLTLRDRVRTEAFF.

V is TRBV27 and J is TRBJ1-2; TRBD1 agrees at 7 bases. The germline CDR1 and CDR2 sequences are MNHEY and SMNVEV (reference sequence). V shed 4 bases, J shed 8 bases, and the junction held 7 bases outside the gene matches. CDR3 size: 13 residues. CDR3 coding DNA: TGTGCCAGCAGTTGGGGTGACAGGGACGGCTACACCTTC. Translation gives CASSWGDRDGYTF.

A few counts support this clone. The V gene is TRBV6-1, the J gene TRBJ1-2, with D uncertain. Trimming cost V 1 base and J 4 bases, with 13 bases left between them. The CDR3 has 15 residues. From germline, CDR1 is MNHNS and CDR2 SASEGT. CDR3 in amino acids: CASSEVPGISYGYTF. In DNA form, the CDR3 reads TGTGCCAGCAGTGAAGTGCCGGGGATCAGCTATGGCTACACCTTC.

The chain is built from TRBV2 and TRBJ2-5; a possible D gene is TRBD2 (7 bases). Trimming shortened V by 6 bases and J by 5 bases, and 10 bases separated the two germline ends. The germline V gene has CDR1 SNHLY and CDR2 FYNNEI. This CDR3 contains 12 residues. The CDR3 nucleotides are TGTGCCAGCAGACAGGGAGGGGAGACCCAGTACTTC. Translation gives CASRQGGETQYF.

This chain joins TRBV5-1 and TRBJ2-3, with 7 bases aligning to TRBD1. CDR1 and CDR2 (germline): SGHRS, YFSETQ. CDR3 length equals 14 residues. The V segment lost 3 bases and the J segment 6 bases; nucleotides outside the gene matches: 7. CDR3 sequence (DNA): TGCGCCAGCAGCTACCCACTCAGGGGGGATACGCAGTATTTT. It encodes CASSYPLRGDTQYF.